The T cell receptor (beta chain) under discussion was sequenced for a study of cytomegalovirus exposure and HLA in healthy donors. General study points: The study dropped some indistinguishable V segments, TRBV6-2 and TRBV6-3 among them. The study reported that TCR beta sequences accurately predicted HLA-A and HLA-B alleles in most subjects. Sequencing probably produced one cluster of sequence variants that were highly shared.

Comment on this clone: What it binds is not known.

60 Vbeta and 13 Jbeta primers were used in PCR. Profiled with immunoSEQ multiplex PCR; TCRdb holds only in-frame clones, not every one. The sample holds about 180,000 clones, over 65% seen once. Germline-derived CDR1 and CDR2 are MDHEN and SYDVKM. The CDR3 has 17 residues. Trimming took off 1 base at V and 5 bases at J, with 18 bases between the two ends. The chain is built from TRBV28 and TRBJ1-5, with D perhaps matching TRBD1 (6 bases). The source of this sequence is a man younger than 30 in good health and CMV-seronegative. The sample consisted of PBMCs. Written as DNA, the CDR3 is TGTGCCAGCAGTTTATTCATCGGGGGGCGAAAGGATCAGCCCCAGCATTTT. The encoded protein is CASSLFIGGRKDQPQHF.